This TCR beta chain was sequenced in a study of cytomegalovirus exposure and HLA in healthy donors. As concerns this clone: Its cognate antigen is unknown.

The PCR used 60 Vbeta and 13 Jbeta primers. Sequencing used immunoSEQ multiplex PCR; TCRdb keeps in-frame clones, though not all of them. The data hold about 170,000 clones, with 75% to 85% observed a single time. In germline, CDR1 is SGHTS, CDR2 YDEGEE. The CDR3 runs to 12 residues. Trimming removed 2 bases at V and 8 bases at J, with 10 bases between. Study-wide findings and caveats: Association of a missense DCLRE1C variant with TCR beta V- and J-gene trimming was reported in a later analysis.

The sequencing input was PBMCs. V gene TRBV5-8 combines with J gene TRBJ1-2; D call uncertain. The clonotype was recovered from a woman aged 30 to 39 in good health and CMV-seropositive. The CDR3 loop is CASSLAQFGYTF. DNA of the CDR3: TGTGCCAGCAGCTTAGCACAGTTCGGCTACACCTTC.